This T cell receptor beta chain emerged from a study of blood T cell repertoires in COVID-19 (dated by TCRdb to 2020 to 2021). Notes on the research overall: Collaborator samples came from the United States, Italy and Spain and covered acute and convalescent phases of COVID-19. The prospective study material was composed of cDNA or gDNA derived from T cells, B-cell-depleted T cells, or PBMCs. Subjects who had been exposed to COVID-19, were actively infected with it, or had recovered from it provided the deeply sampled blood TCRbeta repertoires that made up the dataset. The repertoires were released in a freely available public database intended as a resource for research on the immune response to SARS-CoV-2. The samples were drawn from two sources: the first 160 participants of the ongoing ImmuneRACE study, and 1,200 or so subjects contributed by 6 global collaborators. The sample metadata nearly always contained a de-identified subject ID, COVID-19 status, age in years and sex. Where HLA class I and class II types were available, the types were taken from metadata supplied by the sample provider, not from assay-based typing.

V is pruned by 2 bases and J by 7 bases, leaving 4 bases of the junction without a gene match. From the cysteine through the phenylalanine, the CDR3 covers 14 amino acids. Just the 42-base CDR3 DNA is kept, in frame starting at base 1. Based on the germline V gene, the CDR1 and CDR2 sequences are MNHEY and SVGAGI. To note about this clone: Its antigen remains unidentified. No much larger clonotype is one base removed from it; base qualities were not supplied.

Study-level results and caveats: How much clinical and demographic metadata was included differed by source and by participant, and the metadata was provided uncurated.

The collaborating institutions used their own protocols to collect whole blood in K2EDTA tubes. For TCRbeta analysis, collaborator samples were shipped as frozen whole blood, as isolated PBMCs, or as DNA extracted from either sample type. TCRbeta CDR3 regions were amplified from genomic DNA by means of the immunoSEQ Assay, a bias-controlled multiplex PCR. In the source study's methods: Nucleated cell counts per sample were estimated from amplification of reference gene primers within the assay. Sequence reads were collapsed and filtered to measure the absolute abundance of every unique TCRbeta CDR3 rearrangement. For each sample, productive Simpson clonality was calculated as the square root of Simpson's diversity index over productive rearrangements. TCRdb took this table from immuneACCESS and kept in-frame rearrangements with V and J called. Such tables lack part of the clones; where checked against another copy, unresolved V genes explain under half of the gap, and the rest is unexplained. D and trimming were read from the DNA, whereas the V and J calls and clone size are those reported in that table. Within this sample are about 210,000 clones, with approximately 91% of them counted one time only. Jointly, the top ten make up 1.5% to 2% of the sample.

The sample was peripheral blood. The chain couples TRBV6-5 to TRBJ1-2, with 10 bases aligning to TRBD1. This receptor was taken from a young man with active or convalescent COVID-19. Here the CDR3 is given as CASSYGDRGAGYTF. The nucleotide sequence reads TGTGCCAGCAGTTACGGGGACAGGGGTGCTGGCTACACCTTC.